These T cell receptor beta chains were read from a single sample in a study of a mutant IDH1 vaccine in newly diagnosed glioma. These receptors are not linked to any known antigen. Using immunoSEQ multiplex PCR, the repertoire was profiled, and TCRdb retains in-frame clones only, with some absent. The sample includes tens of thousands of clones, about 75% seen only once; the top ten take less than 6.5%. Sample: PBMCs, taken from a glioma patient whose treatment included an IDH1 peptide vaccine. The source is a man over 45 with glioma. CDR3s leave out the opening cysteine and the closing phenylalanine or tryptophan. Clone size appears in some rows only: once, few, many, or a class for an expanded clone.

v_call: TRBV28
clone_size: few
j_call: TRBJ1-1
cdr3_aa: ASSGRGDTEAF

v_call: TRBV5-6
clone_size: NA
j_call: TRBJ1-5
cdr3_aa: ASSLAGTGGGQPQH

v_call: TRBV25-1
clone_size: NA
j_call: TRBJ1-1
cdr3_aa: ASSESRLNTEAF

v_call: TRBV30
clone_size: NA
j_call: TRBJ2-7
cdr3_aa: AWSPHPALRY

v_call: TRBV19
clone_size: NA
j_call: TRBJ2-5
cdr3_aa: ASSISRGLFETQY

v_call: TRBV6-5
clone_size: NA
j_call: TRBJ2-7
cdr3_aa: ASKSEGVPYEQY

v_call: TRBV2
clone_size: NA
j_call: TRBJ1-1
cdr3_aa: ASSGDGEGTEAF

v_call: TRBV6-6
clone_size: NA
j_call: TRBJ1-2
cdr3_aa: ASRPGGRVRRGYT

v_call: TRBV18
clone_size: NA
j_call: TRBJ2-7
cdr3_aa: ASSTKGQEAEQY

v_call: TRBV29-1
clone_size: NA
j_call: TRBJ1-2
cdr3_aa: SVMIGTGYGYT

v_call: TRBV9
clone_size: NA
j_call: TRBJ2-2
cdr3_aa: ASSVGEVARTGELF

v_call: TRBV2
clone_size: NA
j_call: TRBJ1-1
cdr3_aa: ASSTDPDSLRVNTEAF

v_call: TRBV6-1
clone_size: NA
j_call: TRBJ1-5
cdr3_aa: ASSGQGGNQPQH

v_call: TRBV27
clone_size: NA
j_call: TRBJ1-5
cdr3_aa: ASSGGPVSAQH

v_call: TRBV19
clone_size: NA
j_call: TRBJ2-1
cdr3_aa: ASSSYNEQF

v_call: TRBV5-6
clone_size: few
j_call: TRBJ1-5
cdr3_aa: ASSPRGTYQPQH

v_call: TRBV29-1
clone_size: once
j_call: TRBJ2-3
cdr3_aa: SVERGTDTQY